This T cell receptor (beta chain) was captured by sequencing in a study of spatial heterogeneity in lung cancer. Overall study: Alpha-chain sequences were consistently detected in smaller numbers than beta-chain sequences. An average of more than ten raw reads was observed per unique TCR and UMI combination.

The presence of a unique molecular identifier marked each TCR cDNA molecule. A single record per CDR3 protein comes from TCRdb applying MiXCR to the 5' RACE reads. The sample includes 2,500 to 4,000 distinct CDR3 sequences, about 4.9% of them seen just once. Time point meaning: sample taken at primary tumor resection. Without sorting, whole RNA was sequenced from tumor, nontumor lung or frozen PBMC. In its sample, this clonotype ranks as medium-sized. The V end lost 0 bases, the J end lost 3 bases, and 12 bases lay between the germline ends. There are 15 residues in the CDR3. Germline assignment: CDR1 SGHNT and CDR2 YYREEE (reference sequence).

The TCR was taken from a male donor with early-stage non-small cell lung cancer. The material sequenced was normal lung tissue next to the tumor, taken at surgery. The V and J genes are TRBV5-4 and TRBJ1-2; D not certain. DNA for the CDR3: TGTGCCAGCAGCTTGGAGGCACAAAGTCACTATGGCTACACCTTC. It codes for CASSLEAQSHYGYTF.